This TCR beta chain was identified during a study of immune heterogeneity within non-small cell lung tumors. Study information: In total, the tumors were 4 squamous cell carcinomas, some ten non-squamous carcinomas and 1 not otherwise specified.

This CDR3 has 16 residues. V lost 2 bases and J lost 4; bases outside the gene matches: 9. CDR1 is KGHSH, CDR2 LQKENI, per germline. Study-level points and caveats: Recurrence of the same dominant CDR3 beta clonotypes was seen across tumor sites within a patient, and site-unique high-frequency clones were present alongside them.

Each sample used 550 to 600 ng of genomic DNA from bulk tumor tissue. Several biopsies were collected from each primary tumor during surgery. They were spaced as far apart as possible within the tumor mass. Undergoing curative surgery were patients whose non-small cell lung cancer was untreated and newly diagnosed. Multiplex PCR relied on 32 V and 13 J primers to amplify TCR beta CDR3. TCRdb reprocessed the multiplex PCR reads via MiXCR and lists one record per CDR3 protein. The table shows fewer than 7,500 distinct CDR3 sequences, with around a fifth occurring only once. By share of the sample, this clonotype is medium-sized. Its antigen is currently unknown.

Material: lung tumor tissue. The clonotype comes from a man between 60 and 75 years old with non-small cell lung cancer. The V call is TRBV18, the J call TRBJ2-3; TRBD1 agrees at 7 bases. CDR3 in amino acids: CASSPFDRAPPDTQYF. As DNA, the CDR3 is TGTGCCAGCTCACCATTTGACAGGGCACCACCAGATACGCAGTATTTT.